The 28 T cell receptor beta chains reported below all come from one sample, sequenced in a study of blood T cell repertoires in COVID-19 (TCRdb year 2020). To prepare the library, the immunoSEQ multiplex PCR assay was applied. Imported from immuneACCESS, the table was reduced by TCRdb to in-frame sequences with V and J called. These copies leave out some clones; in studies compared against another copy, an unresolved V gene accounts for under half, and the cause of the remainder is not known. The table for this sample lists a few hundred thousand clones; about 91% of them were counted only once. The ten largest clonotypes hold about 9.9% of the sample. Sequencing was carried out using PBMCs or T cells enriched from blood (not recorded which). These receptors were taken from a woman between 40 and 50 years old who had recovered from COVID-19.

This chain connects TRBV10-1 to TRBJ1-3; TRBD1 matches 8 bases. The V segment lost 6 bases and the J segment 0 bases; nucleotides outside the gene matches: 13. CDR1 and CDR2 (germline): WNHNN, SYGVQD (reference sequence). The CDR3 runs 18 residues. The CDR3 DNA sequence: TGCGCCAGCAGAAACAGGGGGTCAGGTCGATACTCTGGAAACACCATATATTTT. Translated, it gives CASRNRGSGRYSGNTIYF.

V is TRBV27 and J is TRBJ2-1; 13 bases align to TRBD2. The CDR3 is made up of 17 amino acids. After removal of 3 bases from V and 6 bases from J, the junction contained 8 bases not matched to a gene. CDR1 is MNHEY, CDR2 SMNVEV, per germline (reference sequence). CDR3 region: CASSFRTSGGPTNEQFF. CDR3 sequence (DNA): TGTGCCAGCAGTTTCCGGACTAGCGGGGGCCCAACCAATGAGCAGTTCTTC.

CDR3 amino acids: CASSQGLGERSYEQYF. Here the CDR3 DNA reads TGTGCCAGCAGCCAAGGGTTGGGAGAACGGTCCTACGAGCAGTACTTC. This chain links TRBV4-2 with TRBJ2-7; maybe TRBD2 (5 bases). V dropped 1 base and J dropped 1 base, with 14 bases sitting between them. CDR3 length: 16 residues. Germline lookup yields CDR1 LGHNA and CDR2 YNFKEQ.

In its sample, this clone was seen once. The rearrangement links TRBV7-9 to TRBJ1-2; D might be TRBD1 (6 bases). The germline V gene encodes CDR1 SEHNR and CDR2 FQNEAQ (reference sequence). V was pared by 5 bases and J by 11 bases, with 27 bases between. This CDR3 spans 16 amino acids. CDR3 residues: CASSALIRDTYDSYTF. The CDR3 DNA is TGTGCCAGCAGCGCATTAATCCGGGACACATACGACTCTTACACCTTC.

The CDR3 bases are TGTGCCAGCAGTGTGGGGCCTCCAAATAACATTCAGTACTTC. Its protein product is CASSVGPPNNIQYF. The V and J genes are TRBV25-1 and TRBJ2-4, with TRBD1 as a possible D gene (5 bases). Germline-derived CDR1 and CDR2 are MGHDK and SYGVNS. The CDR3 is 14 residues long. V was pared by 4 bases and J by 7 bases, with 14 bases between. The whole variable domain, remainder taken from reference TRBV25-1 and TRBJ2-4, is EADIYQTPRYLVIGTGKKITLECSQTMGHDKMYWYQQDPGMELHLIHYSYGVNSTEKGDLSSESTVSRIRTEHFPLTLESARPSHTSQYLCASSVGPPNNIQYFGAGTRLSVL.

DNA for the CDR3: TGTGCCAGCAGTTTATTTCAGGGTTGGGGCTACACCTTC. Translation: CASSLFQGWGYTF. This rearrangement joins TRBV28 to TRBJ1-2, with D possibly matching TRBD1 (5 bases). This CDR3 has 13 amino acids. Trimming pared 1 base from V and 8 bases from J, leaving 11 bases between. CDR1 and CDR2 from the germline V gene are MDHEN and SYDVKM.

The CDR3 loop reads CASGRGVLETQYF. CDR3 nucleotides: TGTGCCAGCGGACGGGGGGTGCTGGAGACCCAGTACTTC. The chain couples TRBV2 to TRBJ2-5, with 7 bases fitting TRBD2. Germline CDR1 and CDR2: SNHLY and FYNNEI. This CDR3 has 13 residues. V gave up 8 bases and J gave up 5 bases; unmatched junction bases: 8.

The V call is TRBV6-5, the J call TRBJ1-6; possibly TRBD1 for D (5 bases). V lost 6 bases and J lost 8, with 17 bases in between. Per germline, CDR1 MNHEY and CDR2 SVGAGI. The CDR3 runs 15 residues. The CDR3 loop is CASRPGGSLDSPLHF. In nucleotides, the CDR3 is TGTGCCAGCAGACCGGGGGGTTCCCTTGATTCACCCCTCCACTTT.

J is TRBJ2-1 and V is TRBV30, with 14 bases aligning to TRBD2. Germline trimming cut 3 bases from V and 8 bases from J; bases unmatched to any gene: 6. CDR1 and CDR2 from the germline V gene are GTSNPN and SVGIG (reference sequence). The CDR3 covers 15 residues. CDR3 sequence reads: CAWRKGGLAGDEQFF. The CDR3 nucleotides are TGTGCCTGGAGAAAAGGGGGACTAGCGGGAGATGAGCAGTTCTTC.

The genes are TRBV7-2 and TRBJ2-7; the D is unclear. The CDR3 totals 12 residues. The germline V gene has CDR1 SGHTA and CDR2 FQGNSA. V gave up 5 bases and J gave up 4 bases, with 9 bases separating them. The CDR3 loop is CASSPLSYEQYF. The CDR3, as DNA: TGTGCCAGCAGCCCTCTATCGTACGAGCAGTACTTC. The variable domain in full, completed from reference TRBV7-2 and TRBJ2-7, reads GAGVSQSPSNKVTEKGKDVELRCDPISGHTALYWYRQSLGQGLEFLIYFQGNSAPDKSGLPSDRFSAERTGGSVSTLTIQRTQQEDSAVYLCASSPLSYEQYFGPGTRLTVT.

The chain combines TRBV19 with TRBJ1-5; tentative D call: TRBD1 (5 bases). The CDR3 extends over 14 amino acids. The germline V gene encodes CDR1 LNHDA and CDR2 SQIVND (reference sequence). The V and J ends lost 10 bases and 3 bases respectively, with 16 bases between them. The CDR3 spells CATTGGATNQPQHF. CDR3 in DNA: TGTGCCACCACTGGCGGGGCAACCAATCAGCCCCAGCATTTT.

In DNA form, the CDR3 reads TGTGCCAGCAGCTTAATGGAGGACACTGAAGCTTTCTTT. It yields the protein CASSLMEDTEAFF. The genes are TRBV7-8 and TRBJ1-1, with D uncertain. The CDR3 has 13 amino acids. The V end was cut by 2 bases, the J end by 3 bases, with 7 bases between. The germline gives CDR1 SGHVS, CDR2 FQNEAQ.

V gene TRBV5-4 combines with J gene TRBJ1-3, with D maybe TRBD1 (5 bases). The ends were cut back, 1 base at V and 3 bases at J, with 5 bases in the middle. The CDR3 is made up of 13 amino acids. Looked up from germline, CDR1 is SGHNT and CDR2 is YYREEE (reference sequence). CDR3 DNA sequence: TGTGCCAGCAGCTTGAGGGGTGGAAACACCATATATTTT. It specifies CASSLRGGNTIYF.

The gene calls are TRBV29-1 and TRBJ1-1, with TRBD1 identical over 9 bases. The germline CDR1 and CDR2 sequences are SQVTM and ANQGSEA. The CDR3 totals 11 residues. V dropped 5 bases and J dropped 10; count of bases not matched to a gene: 5. Here the CDR3 DNA reads TGCAGCGTTTCGGGACAGGGAGCAGCTTTCTTT. Residues: CSVSGQGAAFF.

The gene calls are TRBV27 and TRBJ1-1, with no clear D. Trimming left V 6 bases short and J 1 base short, with 6 bases between. Germline values: CDR1 MNHEY, CDR2 SMNVEV (reference sequence). The CDR3 sequence is 12 residues long. CDR3 bases: TGTGCCAGCAGCCCGGGGAACACTGAAGCTTTCTTT. Translation gives CASSPGNTEAFF.

The chain joins TRBV11-3 to TRBJ2-1; 7 bases align to TRBD2. The trim removed 3 bases at V and 0 bases at J, leaving 5 bases unmatched. Per the germline V gene, CDR1 is SGHNT and CDR2 is YENEEA. CDR3 size: 16 residues. The DNA of the CDR3 is TGTGCCAGCAGCTTCCGAGGCGGGAGCTCCTACAATGAGCAGTTCTTC. Protein product: CASSFRGGSSYNEQFF.

This chain connects TRBV30 to TRBJ1-1; maybe TRBD1 (5 bases). CDR1 and CDR2 (germline): GTSNPN, SVGIG (reference sequence). V gave up 0 bases and J gave up 5 bases, with 16 bases separating them. The CDR3 runs to 15 residues. CDR3 in DNA: TGTGCCTGGAGTGTAGCCGCAGGGTGGAGAACTGAAGCTTTCTTT. Translating it yields CAWSVAAGWRTEAFF.

The J gene is TRBJ2-7, the V gene TRBV5-4, with TRBD2 identical over 10 bases. The CDR3 runs 15 residues. Per germline, CDR1 SGHNT and CDR2 YYREEE (reference sequence). With 0 bases clipped from V and 3 bases from J, the junction kept 3 bases outside the gene matches. The CDR3 is CASSLGASGSYEQYF. The CDR3 DNA reads as TGTGCCAGCAGCTTGGGGGCTAGCGGGAGCTACGAGCAGTACTTC.

The chain combines TRBV19 with TRBJ2-7, with 7 bases aligning to TRBD1. The CDR3 totals 15 residues. V lost 5 bases and J lost 7; bases outside the gene matches: 14. Germline V gene lookup returns CDR1 LNHDA and CDR2 SQIVND (reference sequence). The CDR3 sequence is CASSLRQGSTWEQYF. CDR3 in DNA: TGTGCCAGTAGTCTAAGACAGGGCTCTACGTGGGAGCAGTACTTC.

V and J are TRBV10-3 and TRBJ1-1; 9 positions agree with TRBD1. V was pared by 7 bases and J by 1 base, with 4 bases of the junction left unmatched. This CDR3 has 14 amino acids. From germline, CDR1 is ENHRY and CDR2 SYGVKD. CDR3 coding DNA: TGTGCCATCAATCCGGGACAGGGGAACACTGAAGCTTTCTTT. It encodes CAINPGQGNTEAFF.

CDR3: CASSLFRGGPYEQYF. For the CDR3, the DNA is TGTGCCAGCAGCTTATTTAGGGGAGGCCCCTACGAGCAGTACTTC. The chain carries TRBV7-2 and TRBJ2-7; D might be TRBD2 (6 bases). The CDR3 runs 15 residues. The germline V gene has CDR1 SGHTA and CDR2 FQGNSA. Between the trimmed V and J ends, which lost 2 bases and 2 bases, there was a span of 13 bases.

This chain joins TRBV7-6 and TRBJ2-3, with D hard to call. This CDR3 spans 15 amino acids. V was cut by 1 base and J by 0 bases, with 8 bases left in between. Germline V lookup: CDR1 SGHVS, CDR2 FNYEAQ. Here the CDR3 DNA reads TGTGCCAGCAGCTTAGGGAGAACTAGCACAGATACGCAGTATTTT. This sequence encodes CASSLGRTSTDTQYF. Complete variable domain (other parts from reference TRBV7-6 and TRBJ2-3): GAGVSQSPRYKVTKRGQDVALRCDPISGHVSLYWYRQALGQGPEFLTYFNYEAQQDKSGLPNDRFSAERPEGSISTLTIQRTEQRDSAMYRCASSLGRTSTDTQYFGPGTRLTVL.

The V call is TRBV4-2, the J call TRBJ2-1; D is possibly TRBD2 (5 bases). Germline V gene data show CDR1 as LGHNA and CDR2 as YNFKEQ. The germline V and J ends were trimmed by 0 bases and 1 base, with 7 bases remaining between them. The CDR3 loop spans 15 amino acids. This CDR3 is CASSQDRTSYNEQFF. The CDR3 coding sequence is TGTGCCAGCAGCCAAGATCGGACTTCCTACAATGAGCAGTTCTTC.

This sequence joins TRBV7-6 and TRBJ2-1, with D perhaps TRBD2 (5 bases). V lost 5 bases, J lost 3 bases, and 20 bases lay in between. Germline V gives CDR1 SGHVS, CDR2 FNYEAQ. The CDR3 length is 17 residues. The CDR3, as DNA: TGTGCCAGCAGCGGCCGGGTCCCTTCGGGGATCTACAATGAGCAGTTCTTC. This sequence encodes CASSGRVPSGIYNEQFF.

The chain combines TRBV4-3 with TRBJ1-1; maybe TRBD1 (5 bases). Germline CDR1 and CDR2: LGHNA and YSLEER. There are 15 residues in the CDR3. Trimming pared 0 bases from V and 6 bases from J, leaving 14 bases between. The CDR3 is CASSQDPQGRAEAFF. For the CDR3, the DNA is TGCGCCAGCAGCCAAGATCCGCAGGGCAGGGCTGAAGCTTTCTTT.

The CDR3 sequence is CAWSVGLYGYTF. The CDR3, as DNA: TGTGCCTGGAGTGTGGGGCTCTATGGCTACACCTTC. V usage is TRBV30 and J usage is TRBJ1-2, with D perhaps matching TRBD1 (5 bases). The germline V gene encodes CDR1 GTSNPN and CDR2 SVGIG (reference sequence). The length of the CDR3 is 12 residues. V was trimmed by 0 bases and J by 4 bases, leaving 6 bases between them.

Remarks on this clone: One junction end disagrees with the germline gene, perhaps due to a read error. The chain links TRBV28 to TRBJ2-7; 9 bases align to TRBD1. Germline lookup yields CDR1 MDHEN and CDR2 SYDVKM. The CDR3 runs to 15 residues. This CDR3 reads CASSFPGQGSHEQYF. The CDR3 DNA reads TGTGCCAGCAGCTTTCCGGGACAGGGCTCCCACGAGCAGTACTTC.

The V call is TRBV30, the J call TRBJ1-6; D may be TRBD1 (5 bases). V lost 5 bases and J lost 9, with 23 bases in between. The germline V gene encodes CDR1 GTSNPN and CDR2 SVGIG (reference sequence). The CDR3 is 16 amino acids. The CDR3 region is CAWAGPGGQTRSPLHF. The CDR3 nucleotides read TGTGCCTGGGCCGGGCCCGGGGGTCAAACCCGTTCACCCCTCCACTTT.